This T cell receptor beta chain was recorded in a study of T cell repertoires in cytomegalovirus infection (dated by TCRdb to the late 2010s). General notes on the study: Donor HLA type was relevant to the analysis, as public TCR beta signatures indicated carriage of CMV infection together with the matching HLA type.

In this sample, this clonotype turned up many times. Its cognate antigen has yet to be identified. Base quality data are lacking; no much larger clone is found one base away. The cysteine opens and the phenylalanine closes a CDR3 of 13 amino acids. Only the CDR3 portion is preserved as DNA: 39 bases, with reading frame beginning at the first base. CDR1 and CDR2, per the germline V gene (reference sequence), are SEHNR and FQNEAQ. Germline trimming: 4 bases from V, 6 bases from J; junction bases outside gene matches: 5. These reads were obtained on an Illumina HiSeq 1500. The public reads were reanalyzed by TCRdb: fastp trimming at Q25, MiXCR alignment, in-frame beta chains only. When rows share a CDR3 protein, they turn into one entry using the most common DNA and genes. The sample has under 200,000 distinct CDR3 sequences on record, roughly 9.8% of them singletons. Of the sample, approximately 4.2% falls within the top ten clones.

Here is what the overall study found, with its caveats: In the ex vivo response, HLA-C-restricted CMV-specific TCR beta clonotypes were dominant, and in two of eight donors the single most frequent clonotype came from this HLA-C-restricted group. Cumulative frequency of public TCR beta family members discriminated carriers of CMV infection plus the relevant HLA type in this cohort and an independent approximately 350-donor cohort.

Recombination linked TRBV7-9 to TRBJ1-1; 7 central bases correspond to TRBD1. The sample consisted of PBMCs. The clonotype comes from a human donor in good health (CMV status not recorded). Some clones in this sample may be carry-over from other donors' samples. The nucleotides are TGTGCCAGCAGCTCACAGGGGTGGGCTGAAGCTTTCTTT. This is translated as CASSSQGWAEAFF.